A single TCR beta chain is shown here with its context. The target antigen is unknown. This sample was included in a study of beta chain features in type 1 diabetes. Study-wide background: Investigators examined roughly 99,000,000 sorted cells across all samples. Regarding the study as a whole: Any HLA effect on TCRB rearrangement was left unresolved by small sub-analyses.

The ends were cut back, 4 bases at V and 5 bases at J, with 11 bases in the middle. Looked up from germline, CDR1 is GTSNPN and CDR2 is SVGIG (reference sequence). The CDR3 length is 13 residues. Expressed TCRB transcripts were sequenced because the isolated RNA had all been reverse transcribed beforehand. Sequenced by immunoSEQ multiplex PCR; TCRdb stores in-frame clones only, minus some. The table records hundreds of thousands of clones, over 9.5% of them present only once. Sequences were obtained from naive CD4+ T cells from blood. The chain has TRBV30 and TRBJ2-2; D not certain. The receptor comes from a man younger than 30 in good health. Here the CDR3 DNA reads TGTGCCTGGATCGACACACCGACCGGGGAGCTGTTTTTT. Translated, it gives CAWIDTPTGELFF.